This T cell receptor (beta chain) came from a study of identifying expanded T cells in peripheral blood. Points from the study as a whole: Variance in clone template counts between two-week samples significantly increased with total template count across all healthy donors. Differentially abundant clones: roughly 1.2 between replicates, 15 to 17 at roughly 13 days, 19 to 20 at four.

The V gene's germline CDR1 is SGHTA and CDR2 FQGTGA. This CDR3 spans 16 amino acids. J lost 2 bases, V lost 0 bases, and 3 bases had no gene match. During the collection period, no donor immune events like infections were recorded. Note on this clone: No antigen is known for it.

Data came from immunoSEQ multiplex PCR; TCRdb stores just in-frame clones and leaves some out. In the table there are some 97,000 clones, 75% to 90% of which are singletons. V and J are TRBV7-3 and TRBJ2-7; 11 bases are shared with TRBD2. The source of this sequence is a person aged 18 to 69 in good health. The sample comprised blood. The CDR3 region has the DNA TGTGCCAGCAGCTTAACCCCGACTAGCGGGACCTACGAGCAGTACTTC. Amino acids: CASSLTPTSGTYEQYF.